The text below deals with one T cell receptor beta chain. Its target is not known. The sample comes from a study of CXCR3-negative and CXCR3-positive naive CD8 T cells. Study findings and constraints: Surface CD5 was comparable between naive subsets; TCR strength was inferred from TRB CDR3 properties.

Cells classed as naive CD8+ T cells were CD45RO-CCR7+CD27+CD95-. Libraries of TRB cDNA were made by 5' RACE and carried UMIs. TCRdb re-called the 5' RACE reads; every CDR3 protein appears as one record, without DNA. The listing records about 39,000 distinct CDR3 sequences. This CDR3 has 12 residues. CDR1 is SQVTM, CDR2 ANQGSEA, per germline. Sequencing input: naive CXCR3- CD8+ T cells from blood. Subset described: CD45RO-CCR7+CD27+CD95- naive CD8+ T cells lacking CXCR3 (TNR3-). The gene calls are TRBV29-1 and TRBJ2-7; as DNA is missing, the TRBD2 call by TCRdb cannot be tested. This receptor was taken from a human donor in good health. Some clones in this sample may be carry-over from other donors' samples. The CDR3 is CSVGIVGYEQYF.